Listed below are T cell receptor beta chains from one sample, sequenced in a study of regulatory T cells in long-lasting Graves disease. TCRdb called the multiplex PCR reads again in MiXCR, with one record for every CDR3 protein. The sample contains around 450,000 distinct CDR3 sequences, about a sixth of which appear only once. These sequences were also reported in another study, on T cells in Graves' hyperthyroidism and ophthalmopathy.

Material: peripheral blood mononuclear cells (PBMCs), obtained at new diagnosis, from a patient treated with antithyroid drugs. The receptors stem from a man in his forties with Graves disease. Both conserved end residues are part of each CDR3. D genes are given only for firm matches. Size tells how often a clone was seen (once, few, many) or the class of an expanded clone, and some rows leave it out.

abundance	v_gene	d_gene	j_gene	CDR3nt	CDR3aa
NA	TRBV7-9	TRBD2	TRBJ2-6	TGTGCCAGCAGCTCCGGGGAGGGCGTGGGGGTCTGGGGCGCCAACGTCCTGACTTTC	CASSSGEGVGVWGANVLTF
few	TRBV5-1	TRBD1	TRBJ2-4	TGCGCCAGCAGTTCCGGGACAGGGGGGGACATTCAGTACTTC	CASSSGTGGDIQYF
few	TRBV7-3	NA	TRBJ2-3	TGTGCCAGCAGCTCAACCCCCCCTCCAGATACGCAGTATTTT	CASSSTPPPDTQYF
NA	TRBV13	NA	TRBJ2-5	TGTGCCAGCAGCTTAGTTATAGCAGAAGAGACCCAGTACTTC	CASSLVIAEETQYF
many	TRBV2	TRBD2	TRBJ2-7	TGTGCCAGCAGTCTGACTAGCCTCTCAGTCGGGTACGAGCAGTACTTC	CASSLTSLSVGYEQYF
many	TRBV27	TRBD1	TRBJ2-7	TGTGCCAGCAGCCCTACGCCGGGACAGGGCCACGAGCAGTACTTC	CASSPTPGQGHEQYF
NA	TRBV25-1	NA	TRBJ2-2	TGTGCCAGCAGTCCACCATTACAGAGACCGGGCGGGGAGCTGTTTTTT	CASSPPLQRPGGELFF
few	TRBV18	NA	TRBJ2-4	TGTGCCAGCTCACCACCGAAAGCGGGTGGAGCCAAAAACATTCAGTACTTC	CASSPPKAGGAKNIQYF
few	TRBV28	TRBD1	TRBJ2-1	TGTGCCAGCAGTTCCCGGGACAGGGGGCGCAATGAGCAGTTCTTC	CASSSRDRGRNEQFF
few	TRBV5-1	NA	TRBJ2-5	TGCGCCAGCAGCAGCTCAGAGCACAGGAAAGAGACCCAGTACTTC	CASSSSEHRKETQYF
few	TRBV20-1	NA	TRBJ2-7	TGCAGTGCTCTCGGACCGGGGACCCTGAGGGAATACGAGCAGTACTTC	CSALGPGTLREYEQYF
many	TRBV20-1	NA	TRBJ2-7	TGCAGTGCTTCAATCAATAGTGGGTCCTACGAGCAGTACTTC	CSASINSGSYEQYF
NA	TRBV20-1	TRBD2	TRBJ2-7	TGCAGTGGACTCGGGGGGGGGGCTGGCGAGCAGTACTTC	CSGLGGGAGEQYF
few	TRBV18	TRBD2	TRBJ2-1	TGTGCCAGCTCAGGAGGACTTGCGGGAGCGGGAGGTGAGCAGTTCTTC	CASSGGLAGAGGEQFF
many	TRBV24-1	NA	TRBJ2-1	TGTGCCACCAGTGATTTGCGTAATGACAGAATTCTCGGCAATGAGCAGTTCTTC	CATSDLRNDRILGNEQFF
NA	TRBV6-2/TRBV6-3	NA	TRBJ1-1	TGTGCCAGCAGCCAAGGGGGGCGGAGGACTGAAGCTTTCTTT	CASSQGGRRTEAFF
many	TRBV7-2	TRBD1	TRBJ2-7	TGTGCCAGCAGCTTAGATGCCAGGGGGCTATACGAGCAGTACTTC	CASSLDARGLYEQYF
few	TRBV12-5	NA	TRBJ1-5	TGTGCTAGTGGTTTGGACAGGGTGATTCAAAGCAATCAGCCCCAGCATTTT	CASGLDRVIQSNQPQHF
few	TRBV9	NA	TRBJ2-1	TGTGCCAGCAGCGCGCCCGTGACTAGTCTTGCAGGATACGAGGAATCGCAGTTCTTC	CASSAPVTSLAGYEESQFF
many	TRBV9	NA	TRBJ2-7	TGTGCCAGCAGCGTAGACGCGGGACCAATCTACGAGCAGTACTTC	CASSVDAGPIYEQYF
many	TRBV5-1	NA	TRBJ1-1	TGCGCCAGCAGATCCGCCACTGGTGAAGCTTTCTTT	CASRSATGEAFF
NA	TRBV7-2	NA	TRBJ2-1	TGTGCCAGCAGCTTAGGAGGCGCGAGCCTAGATGAGCAGTTCTTC	CASSLGGASLDEQFF
many	TRBV11-3	NA	TRBJ2-5	TGTGCCAGCAGCTTAGATCCGGCAGGGCCAGAGACCCAGTACTTC	CASSLDPAGPETQYF
many	TRBV6-1	NA	TRBJ2-7	TGTGCCAGCAGGAGAGGGTTTGACGAGCAGTACTTC	CASRRGFDEQYF
NA	TRBV2	TRBD2	TRBJ2-3	TGTGCCAGCAGAGGGGCTAGCGGGAGTTTTGGAGATACGCAGTATTTT	CASRGASGSFGDTQYF
NA	TRBV2	TRBD1	TRBJ1-5	TGTGCCATCAGACGACAGGGGAATCAGCCCCAGCATTTT	CAIRRQGNQPQHF
NA	TRBV7-3	NA	TRBJ2-3	TGTGCCAGCAGCTTAACGCGGGACACCACAGATACGCAGTATTTT	CASSLTRDTTDTQYF
few	TRBV15	NA	TRBJ2-1	TGTGCCACCAGCATCCTCTACGAGACCAATGAGCAGTTCTTC	CATSILYETNEQFF
many	TRBV27	TRBD2	TRBJ2-1	TGTGCCAGCAGTTTACAGCGGGGGGCAAATGAGCAGTTCTTC	CASSLQRGANEQFF
many	TRBV2	NA	TRBJ1-2	TGTGCCAGCAGTGAAGATTGGGGGCGCGTAGTCTATGGCTACACCTTC	CASSEDWGRVVYGYTF
NA	TRBV6-2/TRBV6-3	NA	TRBJ1-5	TGTGCCAGCAGCTTGTGGGGTCTCAATCAGCCCCAGCATTTT	CASSLWGLNQPQHF
many	TRBV2	TRBD1	TRBJ1-5	TGTGCCAGCAGGCGCGGACAGGGGGCTGGACAGCCCCAGCATTTT	CASRRGQGAGQPQHF
few	TRBV19	TRBD2	TRBJ2-1	TGTGCCAGTAGTATCTCGCTAGCGGGAGGTAATGAGCAGTTCTTC	CASSISLAGGNEQFF
many	TRBV30	NA	TRBJ2-2	TGTGCCTGGAGTGCCAGGGACACCGGGGAGCTGTTTTTT	CAWSARDTGELFF
many	TRBV10-3	NA	TRBJ2-5	TGTGCCATCAGTGGATCCCTCCAAGAGACCCAGTACTTC	CAISGSLQETQYF
NA	TRBV20-1	TRBD2	TRBJ2-3	TGCAGTGCTCGCCGGGGACTAGCGGTAGATACGCAGTATTTT	CSARRGLAVDTQYF
many	TRBV6-1	NA	TRBJ1-3	TGTGCCAGCAGGACTCTGGCAGGGTCTGGCGGAAACACCATATATTTT	CASRTLAGSGGNTIYF
many	TRBV24-1	NA	TRBJ2-3	TGTGCCACCAGTGACGGGGCCACAGATACGCAGTATTTT	CATSDGATDTQYF
many	TRBV14	NA	TRBJ1-2	TGTGCCAGCAGCCAAGACAGGGACTATGGCTACACCTTC	CASSQDRDYGYTF
NA	TRBV9	NA	TRBJ2-3	TGTGCCAGCAGCCCTCGAGCAGGGGGGGCTAAAGATACGCAGTATTTT	CASSPRAGGAKDTQYF
NA	TRBV24-1	TRBD2	TRBJ2-7	TGTGCCACCAGTGATCCAGGGATAGCGGGATTCAACGAGCAGTACTTC	CATSDPGIAGFNEQYF
many	TRBV29-1	NA	TRBJ1-1	TGCAGCGTTGAAGACAGTGGGAACACTGAAGCTTTCTTT	CSVEDSGNTEAFF
many	TRBV6-2/TRBV6-3	TRBD1	TRBJ2-4	TGTGCCAGCAGTTGGGGGACAGGGAGGATAGCCAAAAACATTCAGTACTTC	CASSWGTGRIAKNIQYF
many	TRBV7-9	TRBD1	TRBJ1-2	TGTGCCAGCAGCTGGGCAGGGGGTGGCTATGGCTACACCTTC	CASSWAGGGYGYTF
many	TRBV30	NA	TRBJ2-7	TGTGCCTGGAGGGCAGGCTCCTATAACTCCTACGAGCAGTACTTC	CAWRAGSYNSYEQYF